This section outlines one T cell receptor beta chain sequence together with its context. The antigen remains undetermined. Each donor's status was that of a healthy bone marrow donor. Per the germline V gene, CDR1 is MGHRA and CDR2 is YSYEKL. V was cut by 0 bases and J by 4 bases, with 15 bases left in between. The CDR3 extends over 16 amino acids. It was with 60 Vbeta and 13 Jbeta primers that the PCR ran. The repertoire was sequenced with immunoSEQ multiplex PCR; TCRdb's copy has only in-frame clones and lacks some. The data contain approximately 100,000 clones, about 70% of them seen just once; the ten biggest clones take up about 2.8%. This entry belongs to a study of cytomegalovirus exposure and HLA in healthy donors. Study in general: Drawn from HLA-typed donors, around 85 million unique TCRs were held in an early data release.

Findings and caveats of the study: A list of more than 150 TCR beta chains associated with cytomegalovirus was given.

Sequencing was carried out using PBMCs. The chain combines TRBV4-1 with TRBJ1-2; D is possibly TRBD1 (6 bases). The origin of this receptor is a man aged 50 or older in good health and CMV-seropositive. CDR3 in amino acids: CASSQDLGTTTYGYTF. The DNA of the CDR3 is TGCGCCAGCAGCCAAGACCTCGGGACAACCACCTATGGCTACACCTTC.